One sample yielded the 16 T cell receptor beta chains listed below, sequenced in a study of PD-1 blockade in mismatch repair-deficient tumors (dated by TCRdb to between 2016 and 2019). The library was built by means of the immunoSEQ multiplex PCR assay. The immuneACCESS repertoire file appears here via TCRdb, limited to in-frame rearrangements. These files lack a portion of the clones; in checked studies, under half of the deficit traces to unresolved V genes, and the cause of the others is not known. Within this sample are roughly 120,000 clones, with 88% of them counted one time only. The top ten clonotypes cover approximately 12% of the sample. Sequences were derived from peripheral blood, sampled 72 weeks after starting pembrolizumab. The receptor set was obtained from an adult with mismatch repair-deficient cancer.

Here the CDR3 reads CASSPSGPAGNTEAFF. The CDR3 bases are TGCGCCAGCAGCCCTTCAGGTCCAGCGGGAAACACTGAAGCTTTCTTT. The rearrangement joins TRBV5-1 to TRBJ1-1; D not certain. With 4 bases removed from V and 2 bases from J, the gap between germline ends came to 18 bases. This CDR3 contains 16 residues. Germline V lookup: CDR1 SGHRS, CDR2 YFSETQ.

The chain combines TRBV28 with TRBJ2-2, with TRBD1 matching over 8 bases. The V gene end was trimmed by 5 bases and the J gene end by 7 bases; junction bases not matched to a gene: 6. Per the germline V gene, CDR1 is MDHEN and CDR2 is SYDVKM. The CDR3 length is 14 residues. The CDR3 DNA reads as TGTGCCAGCAGTCCAACAGGGGGAGGCGGGGAGCTGTTTTTT. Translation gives CASSPTGGGGELFF.

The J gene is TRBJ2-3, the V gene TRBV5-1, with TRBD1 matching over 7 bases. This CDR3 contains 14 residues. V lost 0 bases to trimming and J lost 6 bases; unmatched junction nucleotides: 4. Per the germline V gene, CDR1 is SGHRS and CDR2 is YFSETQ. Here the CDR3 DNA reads TGCGCCAGCAGCTTGGAACAGGGGTGGGATACGCAGTATTTT. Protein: CASSLEQGWDTQYF.

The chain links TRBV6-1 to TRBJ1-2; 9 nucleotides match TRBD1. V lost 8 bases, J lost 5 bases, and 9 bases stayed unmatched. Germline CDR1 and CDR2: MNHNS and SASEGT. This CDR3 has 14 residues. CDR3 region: CASRLSGTGYGYTF. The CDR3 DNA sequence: TGTGCCAGCCGCCTCTCCGGGACAGGGTATGGCTACACCTTC.

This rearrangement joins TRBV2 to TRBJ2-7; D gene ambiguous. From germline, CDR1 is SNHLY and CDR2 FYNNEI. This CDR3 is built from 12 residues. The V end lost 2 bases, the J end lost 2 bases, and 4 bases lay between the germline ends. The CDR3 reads CASSERTYEQYF. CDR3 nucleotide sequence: TGTGCCAGCAGTGAAAGGACCTACGAGCAGTACTTC.

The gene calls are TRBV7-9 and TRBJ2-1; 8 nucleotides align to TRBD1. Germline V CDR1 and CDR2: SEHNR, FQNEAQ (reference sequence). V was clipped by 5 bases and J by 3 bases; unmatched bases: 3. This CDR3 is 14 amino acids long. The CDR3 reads CASSPGGVYNEQFF. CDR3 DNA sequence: TGTGCCAGCAGCCCAGGGGGCGTCTACAATGAGCAGTTCTTC.

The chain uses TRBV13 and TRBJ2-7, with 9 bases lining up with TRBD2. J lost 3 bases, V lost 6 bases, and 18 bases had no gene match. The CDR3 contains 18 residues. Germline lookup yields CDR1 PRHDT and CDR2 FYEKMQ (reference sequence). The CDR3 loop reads CASRPGGGRAGVDYEQYF. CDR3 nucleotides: TGTGCCAGCAGACCTGGCGGCGGGAGGGCCGGAGTTGACTACGAGCAGTACTTC.

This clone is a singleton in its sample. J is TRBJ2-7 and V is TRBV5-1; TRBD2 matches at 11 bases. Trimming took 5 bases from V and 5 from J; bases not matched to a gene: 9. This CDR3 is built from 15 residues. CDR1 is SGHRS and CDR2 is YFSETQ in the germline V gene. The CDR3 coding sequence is TGCGCCAGCAGTCTTACTAGCGGGAGAAACCACGAGCAGTACTTC. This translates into CASSLTSGRNHEQYF.

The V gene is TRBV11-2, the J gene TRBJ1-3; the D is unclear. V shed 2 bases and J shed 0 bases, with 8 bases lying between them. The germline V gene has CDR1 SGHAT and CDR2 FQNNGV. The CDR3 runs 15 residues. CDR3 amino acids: CASSLSRSSGNTIYF. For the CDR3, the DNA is TGTGCCAGCAGCTTATCGCGGTCCTCTGGAAACACCATATATTTT.

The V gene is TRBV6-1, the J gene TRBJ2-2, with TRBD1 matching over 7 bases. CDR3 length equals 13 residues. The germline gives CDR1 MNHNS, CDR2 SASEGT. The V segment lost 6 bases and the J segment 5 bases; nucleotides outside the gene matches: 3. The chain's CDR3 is CASSLQGTGELFF. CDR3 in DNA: TGTGCCAGCAGCCTACAGGGGACCGGGGAGCTGTTTTTT.

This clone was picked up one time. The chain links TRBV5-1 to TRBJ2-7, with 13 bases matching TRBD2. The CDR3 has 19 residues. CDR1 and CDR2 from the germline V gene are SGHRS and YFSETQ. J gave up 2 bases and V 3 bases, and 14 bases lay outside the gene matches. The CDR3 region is CASSSSFLRTSGSPYEQYF. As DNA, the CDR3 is TGCGCCAGCAGCTCCTCGTTTCTTAGGACTAGCGGGAGCCCCTACGAGCAGTACTTC.

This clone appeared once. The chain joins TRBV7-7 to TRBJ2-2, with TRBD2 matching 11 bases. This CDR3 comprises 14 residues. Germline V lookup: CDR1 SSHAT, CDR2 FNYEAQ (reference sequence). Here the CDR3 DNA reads TGTGCTAGCGGAACTAGCGGGAGCGTCGGGGAGCTGTTTTTT. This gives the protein CASGTSGSVGELFF.

This CDR3 reads CASIGTSVNEQFF. CDR3 sequence (DNA): TGTGCCAGTATTGGGACTAGCGTAAATGAGCAGTTCTTC. V is TRBV19 and J is TRBJ2-1; 10 bases are a match to TRBD2. The CDR3 has 13 residues. The ends lost 7 bases at V and 7 bases at J; junction bases unmatched: 4. CDR1 and CDR2 (germline): LNHDA, SQIVND (reference sequence).

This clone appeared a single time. The CDR3 spells CASSYSEGAMYGYTF. CDR3 in DNA: TGTGCCAGCAGTTACTCGGAGGGGGCGATGTATGGCTACACCTTC. This chain joins TRBV6-5 and TRBJ1-2; TRBD1 agrees at 7 bases. V gave up 0 bases and J gave up 5 bases; unmatched junction bases: 6. The CDR3 consists of 15 residues. Germline CDR1 MNHEY, CDR2 SVGAGI.

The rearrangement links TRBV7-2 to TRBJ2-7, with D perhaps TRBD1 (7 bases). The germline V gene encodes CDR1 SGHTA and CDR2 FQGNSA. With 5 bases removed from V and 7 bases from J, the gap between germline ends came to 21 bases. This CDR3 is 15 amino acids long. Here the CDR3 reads CASSPRGAGLREQYF. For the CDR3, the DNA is TGTGCCAGCAGCCCCAGGGGGGCAGGGCTTCGTGAGCAGTACTTC.

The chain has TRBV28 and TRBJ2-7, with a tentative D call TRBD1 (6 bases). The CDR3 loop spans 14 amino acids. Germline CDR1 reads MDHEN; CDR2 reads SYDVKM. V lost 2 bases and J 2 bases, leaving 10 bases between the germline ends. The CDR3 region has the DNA TGTGCCAGCAGTTTAGTGGGACACCCCTACGAGCAGTACTTC. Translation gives CASSLVGHPYEQYF.